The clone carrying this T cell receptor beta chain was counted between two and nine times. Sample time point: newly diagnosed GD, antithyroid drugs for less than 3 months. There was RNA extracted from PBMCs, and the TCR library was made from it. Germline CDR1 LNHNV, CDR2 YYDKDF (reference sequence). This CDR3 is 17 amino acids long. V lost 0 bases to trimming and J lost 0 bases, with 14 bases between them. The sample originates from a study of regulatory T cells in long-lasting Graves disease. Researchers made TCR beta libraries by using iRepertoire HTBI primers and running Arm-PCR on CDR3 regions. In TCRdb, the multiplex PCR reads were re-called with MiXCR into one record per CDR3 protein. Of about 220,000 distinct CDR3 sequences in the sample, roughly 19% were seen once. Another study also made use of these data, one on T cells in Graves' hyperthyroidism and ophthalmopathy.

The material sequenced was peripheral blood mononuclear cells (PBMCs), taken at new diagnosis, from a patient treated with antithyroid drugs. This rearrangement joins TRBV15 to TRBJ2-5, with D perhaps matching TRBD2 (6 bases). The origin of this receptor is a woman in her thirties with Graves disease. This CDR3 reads CATSRDSGRPYQETQYF. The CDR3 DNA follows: TGTGCCACCAGCAGAGATTCCGGGAGACCCTACCAAGAGACCCAGTACTTC.